The rows below give T cell receptor beta chains drawn from one sample of a study of cytomegalovirus exposure and HLA in healthy donors. Clones were sequenced by immunoSEQ multiplex PCR, and TCRdb holds only the in-frame ones, with some missing. The sample carries 100,000 to 150,000 clones, roughly four fifths recorded once. Sequencing was done on a sample of PBMCs. The receptors come from a man in his forties or fifties in good health and CMV-seronegative. Each CDR3 is given with its conserved first and last residue. A D gene is named only where the DNA matches it firmly. Clone size is shown for a subset of rows, as once, few, many or a class of expanded clone.

abundance | j_gene | d_gene | v_gene | CDR3aa | CDR3nt
. | TRBJ2-5 | TRBD2 | TRBV5-1 | CASSLGTRKETQYF | TGCGCCAGCAGCCTAGGGACTAGAAAAGAGACCCAGTACTTC
. | TRBJ1-2 | . | TRBV21-1 | CASSKGGRQGKKDGYTF | TGTGCCAGCAGCAAAGGTGGGAGACAGGGGAAAAAGGATGGCTACACCTTC
. | TRBJ2-2 | TRBD2 | TRBV11-2 | CAIKRASGGHTGELFF | TGTGCCATCAAGCGGGCTAGCGGGGGGCACACCGGGGAGCTGTTTTTT
. | TRBJ2-7 | . | TRBV20-1 | CSARSGEQYF | TGCAGTGCCCGGTCGGGGGAGCAGTACTTC
. | TRBJ1-4 | TRBD1 | TRBV4-3 | CASSRFPLLTGTGATNEKLFF | TGCGCCAGCAGCCGCTTTCCCCTTTTAACAGGGACAGGGGCAACTAATGAAAAACTGTTTTTT
few | TRBJ2-5 | . | TRBV7-6 | CASSLGWRRGVTQETQYF | TGTGCCAGCAGCTTAGGCTGGAGGCGGGGCGTCACTCAAGAGACCCAGTACTTC
few | TRBJ1-1 | . | TRBV6-6 | CASIQQDSNTEAFF | TGTGCCAGCATTCAACAAGACTCGAACACTGAAGCTTTCTTT
. | TRBJ2-5 | TRBD1 | TRBV5-1 | CASSLARGIETQYF | TGCGCCAGCAGCTTGGCCAGGGGGATTGAGACCCAGTACTTC
. | TRBJ1-2 | TRBD1 | TRBV5-4 | CASSLVGGGEFYTF | TGTGCCAGCAGCCTCGTTGGAGGGGGCGAATTCTACACCTTC
. | TRBJ2-6 | . | TRBV4-1 | CASSTPAQHSGANVLTF | TGCGCCAGCAGCACGCCTGCCCAACACTCTGGGGCCAACGTCCTGACTTTC
. | TRBJ2-7 | . | TRBV19 | CASSIPGSSYEQYF | TGTGCCAGTAGTATCCCGGGGAGCTCCTACGAGCAGTACTTC
. | TRBJ2-2 | . | TRBV10-3 | CAISEWGRELFF | TGTGCCATCAGTGAATGGGGCAGGGAGCTGTTTTTT
. | TRBJ1-3 | TRBD1 | TRBV19 | CASSWTGENFSGNTIYF | TGTGCCAGTTCCTGGACAGGGGAAAACTTCTCTGGAAACACCATATATTTT
. | TRBJ2-5 | TRBD2 | TRBV5-1 | CASSLMASGGQETQYF | TGCGCCAGCAGCTTGATGGCTAGCGGGGGTCAAGAGACCCAGTACTTC
. | TRBJ1-6 | TRBD1 | TRBV2 | CASSGDSLYNSPLHF | TGTGCCAGCAGTGGGGACAGCCTCTATAATTCACCCCTCCACTTT
. | TRBJ2-3 | TRBD1 | TRBV29-1 | CSVTGSGSKDTQYF | TGCAGCGTGACAGGGTCCGGATCCAAGGATACGCAGTATTTT
. | TRBJ2-1 | TRBD2 | TRBV5-1 | CASSWTSGTLNEQFF | TGCGCCAGCAGCTGGACTAGCGGGACCCTGAATGAGCAGTTCTTC
few | TRBJ1-1 | TRBD1 | TRBV9 | CASRGQGETEAFF | TGTGCCAGCAGGGGACAGGGGGAAACTGAAGCTTTCTTT
. | TRBJ1-5 | . | TRBV19 | CASSVGAQDQPQHF | TGTGCCAGTAGTGTGGGGGCACAGGATCAGCCCCAGCATTTT
. | TRBJ2-2 | . | TRBV28 | CASQVGEVTGELFF | TGTGCCAGCCAGGTGGGGGAGGTAACCGGGGAGCTGTTTTTT
. | TRBJ2-3 | . | TRBV4-1 | CASSQVGATASTDTQYF | TGCGCCAGCAGCCAAGTGGGAGCGACCGCTAGCACAGATACGCAGTATTTT
. | TRBJ1-5 | . | TRBV2 | CASNRDRSNQPQHF | TGTGCCAGCAACAGGGATCGGAGCAATCAGCCCCAGCATTTT
few | TRBJ2-7 | . | TRBV2 | CASTLPLGQDSYEQYF | TGTGCCAGCACCCTCCCCTTGGGGCAGGACTCCTACGAGCAGTACTTC
. | TRBJ1-4 | . | TRBV5-1 | CASNTGTGGEKLFF | TGCGCCAGCAATACCGGGACTGGGGGTGAAAAACTGTTTTTT
. | TRBJ2-5 | TRBD1 | TRBV9 | CASSTTGTGEETQYF | TGTGCCAGCAGCACAACCGGGACAGGGGAAGAGACCCAGTACTTC
. | TRBJ1-1 | . | TRBV12-2 | CASRLEDRGDTEAFF | TGTGCAAGTCGCTTAGAGGACAGGGGAGACACTGAAGCTTTCTTT
. | TRBJ2-5 | TRBD2 | TRBV30 | CAWSYFTSGGEETQYF | TGTGCCTGGAGTTACTTCACTAGCGGGGGGGAAGAGACCCAGTACTTC
. | TRBJ1-4 | . | TRBV5-6 | CASSQMGAGNEKLFF | TGTGCCAGCAGCCAAATGGGGGCAGGGAATGAAAAACTGTTTTTT
few | TRBJ2-5 | . | TRBV9 | CASSVAGGQRETQYF | TGTGCCAGCAGCGTAGCTGGCGGACAGCGAGAGACCCAGTACTTC
. | TRBJ2-5 | TRBD1 | TRBV2 | CASTLGTGGETQYF | TGTGCCAGCACTCTTGGGACAGGGGGGGAGACCCAGTACTTC
once | TRBJ1-2 | . | TRBV6-1 | CASSEHRTNYGYTF | TGTGCCAGCAGTGAACACAGGACGAACTATGGCTACACCTTC
. | TRBJ1-1 | . | TRBV6-1 | CASSAGFRKQEAFF | TGTGCCAGCAGTGCGGGGTTCAGGAAACAAGAGGCTTTCTTT
. | TRBJ2-2 | TRBD1 | TRBV29-1 | CSAATEPRGRGVGELFF | TGCAGCGCTGCGACTGAACCCAGGGGGCGCGGGGTCGGGGAGCTGTTTTTT
. | TRBJ2-1 | . | TRBV11-2 | CASSLFQLENEQFF | TGTGCCAGCAGCTTATTCCAACTGGAGAATGAGCAGTTCTTC
once | TRBJ2-6 | . | TRBV19 | CASSIDRTGTNVLTF | TGTGCCAGTAGTATAGATCGAACAGGGACCAACGTCCTGACTTTC